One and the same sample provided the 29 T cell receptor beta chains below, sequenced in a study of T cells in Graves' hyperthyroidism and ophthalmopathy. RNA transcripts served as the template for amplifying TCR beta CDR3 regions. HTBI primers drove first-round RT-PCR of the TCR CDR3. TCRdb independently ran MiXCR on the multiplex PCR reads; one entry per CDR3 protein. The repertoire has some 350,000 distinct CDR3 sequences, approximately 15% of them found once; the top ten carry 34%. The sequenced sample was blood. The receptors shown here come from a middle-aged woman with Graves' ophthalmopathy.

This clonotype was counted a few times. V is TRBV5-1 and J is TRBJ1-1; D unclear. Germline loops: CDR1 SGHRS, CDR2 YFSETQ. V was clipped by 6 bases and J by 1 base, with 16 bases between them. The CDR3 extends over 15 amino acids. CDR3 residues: CASTKLAARNTEAFF. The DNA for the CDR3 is TGCGCCAGCACGAAACTGGCGGCCCGGAACACTGAAGCTTTCTTT.

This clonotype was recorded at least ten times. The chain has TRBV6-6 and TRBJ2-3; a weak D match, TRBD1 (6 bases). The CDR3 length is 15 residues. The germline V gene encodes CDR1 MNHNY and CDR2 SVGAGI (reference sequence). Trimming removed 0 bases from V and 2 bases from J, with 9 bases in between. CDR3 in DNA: TGTGCCAGCAGTTACTCAGGACAGTTCACAGATACGCAGTATTTT. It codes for CASSYSGQFTDTQYF.

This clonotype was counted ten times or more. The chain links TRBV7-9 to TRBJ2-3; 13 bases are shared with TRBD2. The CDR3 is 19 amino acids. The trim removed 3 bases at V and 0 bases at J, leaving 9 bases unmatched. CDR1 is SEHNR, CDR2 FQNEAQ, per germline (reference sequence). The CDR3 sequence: CASSFMRGLAGASTDTQYF. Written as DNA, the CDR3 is TGTGCCAGCAGCTTCATGCGAGGACTAGCGGGGGCAAGCACAGATACGCAGTATTTT.

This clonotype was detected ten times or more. The CDR3, as DNA: TGTGCCAGCAGTCCCCTGGGCAGGTCGACCCGGAACACTGAAGCTTTCTTT. Its translation: CASSPLGRSTRNTEAFF. The rearrangement links TRBV12-3 or TRBV12-4 to TRBJ1-1; no definite D call. The germline V and J ends were trimmed by 5 bases and 1 base, with 20 bases remaining between them. This CDR3 comprises 17 residues.

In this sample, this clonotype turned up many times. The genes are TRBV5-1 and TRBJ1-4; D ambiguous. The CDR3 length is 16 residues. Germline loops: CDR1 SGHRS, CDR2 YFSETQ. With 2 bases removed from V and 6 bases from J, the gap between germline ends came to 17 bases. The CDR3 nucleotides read TGCGCCAGCAGCTTTGGTTCGGCCGCTTGGGATGAAAAACTGTTTTTT. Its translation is CASSFGSAAWDEKLFF.

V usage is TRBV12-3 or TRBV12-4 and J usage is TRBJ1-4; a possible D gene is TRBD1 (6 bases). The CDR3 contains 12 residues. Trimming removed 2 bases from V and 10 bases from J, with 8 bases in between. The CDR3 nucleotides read TGTGCCAGCAGTTTATGGGGGCGAAAACTGTTTTTT. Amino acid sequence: CASSLWGRKLFF.

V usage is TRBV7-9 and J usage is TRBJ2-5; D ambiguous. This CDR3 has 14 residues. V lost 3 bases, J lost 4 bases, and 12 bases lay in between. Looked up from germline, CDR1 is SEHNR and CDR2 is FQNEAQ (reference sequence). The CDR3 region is CASSLVTGGETQYF. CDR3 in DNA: TGTGCCAGCAGCTTGGTTACGGGCGGAGAGACCCAGTACTTC.

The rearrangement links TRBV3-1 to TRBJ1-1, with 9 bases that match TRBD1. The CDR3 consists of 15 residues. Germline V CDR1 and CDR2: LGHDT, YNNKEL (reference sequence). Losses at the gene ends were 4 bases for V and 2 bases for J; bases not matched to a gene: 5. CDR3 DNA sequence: TGTGCCAGCAGCCGTCGAACAGGGGGCAACACTGAAGCTTTCTTT. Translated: CASSRRTGGNTEAFF.

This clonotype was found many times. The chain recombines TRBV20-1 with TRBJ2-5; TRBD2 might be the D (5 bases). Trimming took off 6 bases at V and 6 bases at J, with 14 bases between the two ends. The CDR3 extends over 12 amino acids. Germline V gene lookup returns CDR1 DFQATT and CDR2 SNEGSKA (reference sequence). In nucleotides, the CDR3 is TGCAGTGCGACCGGGGTTGGGAAGACCCAGTACTTC. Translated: CSATGVGKTQYF.

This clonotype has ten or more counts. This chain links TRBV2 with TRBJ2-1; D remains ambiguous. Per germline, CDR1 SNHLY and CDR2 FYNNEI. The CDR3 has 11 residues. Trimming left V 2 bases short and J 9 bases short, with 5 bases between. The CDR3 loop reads CASSESLEQFF. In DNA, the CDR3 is TGTGCCAGCAGTGAATCCCTTGAGCAGTTCTTC.

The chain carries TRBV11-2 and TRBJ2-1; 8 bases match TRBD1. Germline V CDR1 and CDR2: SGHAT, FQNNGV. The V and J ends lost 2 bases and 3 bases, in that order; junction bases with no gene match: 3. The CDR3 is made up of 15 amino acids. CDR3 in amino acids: CASSLTGTGYNEQFF. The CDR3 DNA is TGTGCCAGCAGCTTAACCGGGACAGGCTACAATGAGCAGTTCTTC. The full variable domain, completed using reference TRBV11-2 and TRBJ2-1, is EAGVAQSPRYKIIEKRQSVAFWCNPISGHATLYWYQQILGQGPKLLIQFQNNGVVDDSQLPKDRFSAERLKGVDSTLKIQPAKLEDSAVYLCASSLTGTGYNEQFFGPGTRLTVL.

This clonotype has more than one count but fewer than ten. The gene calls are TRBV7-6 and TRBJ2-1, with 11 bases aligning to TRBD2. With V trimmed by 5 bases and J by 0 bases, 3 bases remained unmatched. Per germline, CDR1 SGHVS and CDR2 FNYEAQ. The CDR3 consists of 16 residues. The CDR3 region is CASSELAGGSYNEQFF. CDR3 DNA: TGTGCCAGCAGCGAGCTAGCGGGAGGCTCCTACAATGAGCAGTTCTTC.

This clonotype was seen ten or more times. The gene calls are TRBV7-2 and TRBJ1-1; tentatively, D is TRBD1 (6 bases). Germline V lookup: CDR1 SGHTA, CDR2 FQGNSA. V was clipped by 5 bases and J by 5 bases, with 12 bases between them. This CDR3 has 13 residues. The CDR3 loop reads CASSAHRVTEAFF. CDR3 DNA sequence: TGTGCCAGCAGCGCACACAGGGTTACTGAAGCTTTCTTT.

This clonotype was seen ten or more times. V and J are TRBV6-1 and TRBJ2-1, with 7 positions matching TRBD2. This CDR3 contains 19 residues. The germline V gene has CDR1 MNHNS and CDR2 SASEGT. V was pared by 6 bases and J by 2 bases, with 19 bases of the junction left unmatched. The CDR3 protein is CASRMKASGHLKAYNEQFF. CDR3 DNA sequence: TGTGCCAGCAGAATGAAGGCTAGCGGTCACCTTAAGGCCTACAATGAGCAGTTCTTC.

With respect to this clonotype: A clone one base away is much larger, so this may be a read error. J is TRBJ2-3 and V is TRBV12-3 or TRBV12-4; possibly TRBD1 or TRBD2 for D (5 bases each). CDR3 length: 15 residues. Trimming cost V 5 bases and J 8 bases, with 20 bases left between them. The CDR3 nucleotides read TGTGCCAGCAGTACTCGGGGACGGGCGTATAGTACGCAGTATTTT. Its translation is CASSTRGRAYSTQYF.

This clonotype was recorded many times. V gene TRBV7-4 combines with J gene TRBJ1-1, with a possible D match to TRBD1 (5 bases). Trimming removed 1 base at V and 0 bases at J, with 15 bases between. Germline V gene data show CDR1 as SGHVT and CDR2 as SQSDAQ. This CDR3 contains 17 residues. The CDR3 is CASSLDGGGCMNTEAFF. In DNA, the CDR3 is TGTGCCAGCAGCTTAGATGGCGGGGGATGCATGAACACTGAAGCTTTCTTT.

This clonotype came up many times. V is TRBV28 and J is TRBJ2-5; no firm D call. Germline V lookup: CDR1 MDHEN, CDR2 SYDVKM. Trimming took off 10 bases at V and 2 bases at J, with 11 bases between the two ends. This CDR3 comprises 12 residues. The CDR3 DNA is TGTGCCACCTCGGCGATTCAAGAGACCCAGTACTTC. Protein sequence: CATSAIQETQYF.

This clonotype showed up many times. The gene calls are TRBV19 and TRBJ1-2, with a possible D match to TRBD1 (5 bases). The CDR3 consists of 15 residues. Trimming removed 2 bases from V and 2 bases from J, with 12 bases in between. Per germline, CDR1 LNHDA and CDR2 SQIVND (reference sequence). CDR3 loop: CASSIRGRWNYGYTF. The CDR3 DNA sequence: TGTGCCAGTAGTATACGGGGACGCTGGAACTATGGCTACACCTTC.

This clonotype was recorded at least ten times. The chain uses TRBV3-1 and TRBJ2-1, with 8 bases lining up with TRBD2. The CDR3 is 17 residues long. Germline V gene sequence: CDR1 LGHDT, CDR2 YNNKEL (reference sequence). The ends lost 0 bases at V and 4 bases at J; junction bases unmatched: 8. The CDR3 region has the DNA TGTGCCAGCAGCCAAGATCTGCCGACTAGCGAATACAATGAGCAGTTCTTC. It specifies CASSQDLPTSEYNEQFF.

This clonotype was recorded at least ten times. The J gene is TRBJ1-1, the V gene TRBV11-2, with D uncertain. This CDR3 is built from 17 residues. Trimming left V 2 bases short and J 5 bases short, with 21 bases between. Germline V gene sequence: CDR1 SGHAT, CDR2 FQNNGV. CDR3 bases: TGTGCCAGCAGCTTATGGAAAGAACGCAGGAGTCTTACTGAAGCTTTCTTT. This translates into CASSLWKERRSLTEAFF.

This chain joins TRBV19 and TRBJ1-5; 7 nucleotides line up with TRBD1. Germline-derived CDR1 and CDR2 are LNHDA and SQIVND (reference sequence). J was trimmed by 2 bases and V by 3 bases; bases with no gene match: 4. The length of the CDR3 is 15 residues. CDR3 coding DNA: TGTGCCAGTAGTATGATCGGACAGGGCAATCAGCCCCAGCATTTT. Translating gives CASSMIGQGNQPQHF.

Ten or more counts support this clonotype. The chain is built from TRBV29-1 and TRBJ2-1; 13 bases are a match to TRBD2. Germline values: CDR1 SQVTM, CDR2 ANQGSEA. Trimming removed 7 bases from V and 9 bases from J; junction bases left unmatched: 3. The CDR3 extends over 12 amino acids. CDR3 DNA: TGCAGCGAAGGGACTAGCGGGGTTGAGCAGTTCTTC. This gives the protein CSEGTSGVEQFF.

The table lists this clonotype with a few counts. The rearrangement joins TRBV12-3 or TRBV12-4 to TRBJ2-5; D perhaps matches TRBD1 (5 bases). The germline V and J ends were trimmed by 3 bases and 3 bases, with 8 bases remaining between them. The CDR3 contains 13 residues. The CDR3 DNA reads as TGTGCCAGCAGTTTCAGGGTTGAAGAGACCCAGTACTTC. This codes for CASSFRVEETQYF.

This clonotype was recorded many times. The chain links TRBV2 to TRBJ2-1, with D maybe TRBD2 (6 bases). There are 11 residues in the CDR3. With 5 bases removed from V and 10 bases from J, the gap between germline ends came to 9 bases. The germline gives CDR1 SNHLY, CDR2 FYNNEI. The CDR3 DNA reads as TGTGCCAGCAGTTGGGGGAGGGAGCAGTTCTTC. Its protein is CASSWGREQFF. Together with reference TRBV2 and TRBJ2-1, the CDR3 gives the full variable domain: EPEVTQTPSHQVTQMGQEVILRCVPISNHLYFYWYRQILGQKVEFLVSFYNNEISEKSEIFDDQFSVERPDGSNFTLKIRSTKLEDSAMYFCASSWGREQFFGPGTRLTVL.

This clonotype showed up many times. CDR3 sequence reads: CATSDGQEETQYF. CDR3 in DNA: TGTGCCACCAGTGACGGACAGGAAGAGACCCAGTACTTC. The chain employs TRBV24-1 and TRBJ2-5; 7 bases are shared with TRBD1. Unmatched junction bases numbered 1, after V lost 4 bases and J lost 3 bases. Looked up from germline, CDR1 is KGHDR and CDR2 is SFDVKD. The CDR3 is 13 amino acids.

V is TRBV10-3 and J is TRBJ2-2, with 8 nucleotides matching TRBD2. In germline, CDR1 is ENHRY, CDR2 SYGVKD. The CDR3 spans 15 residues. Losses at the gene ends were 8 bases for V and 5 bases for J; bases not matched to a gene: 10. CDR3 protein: CAIGASGRGTGELFF. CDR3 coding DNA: TGTGCCATCGGGGCAAGCGGGAGAGGGACCGGGGAGCTGTTTTTT.

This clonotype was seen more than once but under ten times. In DNA, the CDR3 is TGCAGCGTTGAAGGGCTAGCGGGGGGGTCGGGCAATGAGCAGTTCTTC. This translates into CSVEGLAGGSGNEQFF. The chain couples TRBV29-1 to TRBJ2-1; 12 bases are a match to TRBD2. J lost 6 bases, V lost 1 base, and 7 bases had no gene match. Germline V gives CDR1 SQVTM, CDR2 ANQGSEA. The CDR3 is made up of 16 amino acids.

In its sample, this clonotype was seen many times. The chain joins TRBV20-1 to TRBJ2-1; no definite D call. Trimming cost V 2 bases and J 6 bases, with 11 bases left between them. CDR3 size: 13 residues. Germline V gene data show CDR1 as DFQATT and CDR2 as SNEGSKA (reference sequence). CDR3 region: CSARTEVGNEQFF. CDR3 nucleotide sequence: TGCAGTGCTAGAACCGAGGTCGGCAATGAGCAGTTCTTC.

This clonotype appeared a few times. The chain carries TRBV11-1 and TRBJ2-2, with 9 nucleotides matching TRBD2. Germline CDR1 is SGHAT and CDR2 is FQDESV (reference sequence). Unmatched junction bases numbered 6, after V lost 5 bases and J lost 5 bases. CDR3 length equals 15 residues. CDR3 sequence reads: CASSSSGSWTGELFF. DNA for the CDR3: TGTGCCAGCAGCAGTAGCGGGAGTTGGACCGGGGAGCTGTTTTTT.